These 11 T cell receptor beta chains came from one sample sequenced in a study of response to subunit inactivated influenza vaccine. TCRdb reprocessed the RT-PCR reads with MiXCR, giving one entry per CDR3 protein. The top ten hold roughly 10% of the sample, which has 550,000 to 650,000 distinct CDR3 sequences, roughly 12% seen once. The material sequenced was PBMCs from blood, taken on the day of vaccination. These receptors were collected from a man aged 50 to 60 who received an inactivated influenza vaccine.

This clonotype was seen only a few times. This chain connects TRBV4-1 to TRBJ1-4; no reliable D call. V was pared by 0 bases and J by 3 bases, with 8 bases between. CDR1 MGHRA and CDR2 YSYEKL come from the germline V gene. The CDR3 length is 15 residues. Written as DNA, the CDR3 is TGCGCCAGCAGCCAAGACGACCGAGCTAATGAAAAACTGTTTTTT. Translation: CASSQDDRANEKLFF.

This clonotype occurred many times. J is TRBJ2-1 and V is TRBV9; tentative D call: TRBD1 (6 bases). Germline V gives CDR1 SGDLS, CDR2 YYNGEE. The CDR3 contains 15 residues. V dropped 0 bases and J dropped 2 bases, with 9 bases sitting between them. The CDR3 DNA is TGTGCCAGCAGCGTAGATGGGACAACCTACAATGAGCAGTTCTTC. Translating gives CASSVDGTTYNEQFF.

This clonotype was observed a few times. The chain is built from TRBV12-3 or TRBV12-4 and TRBJ1-1, with D maybe TRBD1 (5 bases). This CDR3 spans 14 amino acids. The ends were cut back, 3 bases at V and 4 bases at J, with 12 bases in the middle. CDR3 in amino acids: CASSFTGPITEAFF. The CDR3 DNA reads as TGTGCCAGCAGTTTTACGGGGCCAATCACTGAAGCTTTCTTT.

This clonotype was recorded many times. The gene calls are TRBV15 and TRBJ2-7; D gene uncertain. This CDR3 comprises 14 residues. Trimming pared 0 bases from V and 0 bases from J, leaving 6 bases between. Germline V gives CDR1 LNHNV, CDR2 YYDKDF (reference sequence). CDR3 bases: TGTGCCACCAGCAGAGATTGGGTCTCCTACGAGCAGTACTTC. This codes for CATSRDWVSYEQYF.

This chain links TRBV7-2 with TRBJ2-3; tentative D call: TRBD2 (5 bases). The CDR3 is 14 amino acids. Looked up from germline, CDR1 is SGHTA and CDR2 is FQGNSA. The V end lost 4 bases, the J end lost 1 base, and 9 bases lay between the germline ends. CDR3 nucleotide sequence: TGTGCCAGCAGCTCGGACTGGGGCACAGATACGCAGTATTTT. It translates to CASSSDWGTDTQYF.

This clonotype was seen only a few times. The chain recombines TRBV20-1 with TRBJ2-5; a weak D match, TRBD2 (6 bases). The V and J ends lost 3 bases and 4 bases respectively, with 12 bases between them. CDR1 DFQATT and CDR2 SNEGSKA come from the germline V gene (reference sequence). The CDR3 sequence is 13 residues long. CDR3 coding DNA: TGCAGTGCTAGGCGTAGGGGAGGAGAGACCCAGTACTTC. Translation: CSARRRGGETQYF.

This clonotype was found a few times. The CDR3 is CASSYLDRENSPLHF. Written as DNA, the CDR3 is TGCGCCAGCAGCTATCTGGACAGGGAAAATTCACCCCTCCACTTT. The chain combines TRBV5-1 with TRBJ1-6; 8 nucleotides match TRBD1. Looked up from germline, CDR1 is SGHRS and CDR2 is YFSETQ. The ends lost 3 bases at V and 7 bases at J; junction bases unmatched: 6. The CDR3 length is 15 residues.

The genes are TRBV29-1 and TRBJ2-7; the match to TRBD1 covers 8 bases. Germline CDR1 is SQVTM and CDR2 is ANQGSEA. J lost 6 bases, V lost 6 bases, and 10 bases had no gene match. The CDR3 sequence is 13 residues long. The CDR3 loop is CSVRVQGVGEQYF. Written as DNA, the CDR3 is TGCAGCGTCAGAGTACAGGGGGTCGGCGAGCAGTACTTC.

This clonotype has at least ten counts. Relative to the germline gene, one junction end is altered; a read error may explain this. The CDR3 here is CASSFVKGTFFSGANALTF. The CDR3 DNA sequence: TGTGCCAGCAGTTTTGTAAAAGGGACATTCTTCTCTGGGGCCAACGCCCTGACTTTC. The genes are TRBV28 and TRBJ2-6; maybe TRBD1 (6 bases). This CDR3 comprises 19 residues. Germline CDR1 is MDHEN and CDR2 is SYDVKM.

Many counts were recorded for this clonotype. The rearrangement joins TRBV7-2 to TRBJ2-5; 10 bases match TRBD2. Germline CDR1 SGHTA, CDR2 FQGNSA. Trimming took 5 bases from V and 2 from J; bases not matched to a gene: 5. The CDR3 runs 15 residues. As DNA, the CDR3 is TGTGCCAGCAGCACTTCTAGCGGGAGTCAAGAGACCCAGTACTTC. Amino acid sequence: CASSTSSGSQETQYF.

This clonotype was found many times. J is TRBJ2-2 and V is TRBV12-3 or TRBV12-4; D is tentatively TRBD1 or TRBD2 (6 bases each). V was shortened by 5 bases and J by 0 bases, with 13 bases between the two germline ends. The length of the CDR3 is 16 residues. CDR3 region: CASSPTGASNTGELFF. The CDR3 DNA sequence: TGTGCCAGCAGTCCTACGGGGGCCTCGAACACCGGGGAGCTGTTTTTT.